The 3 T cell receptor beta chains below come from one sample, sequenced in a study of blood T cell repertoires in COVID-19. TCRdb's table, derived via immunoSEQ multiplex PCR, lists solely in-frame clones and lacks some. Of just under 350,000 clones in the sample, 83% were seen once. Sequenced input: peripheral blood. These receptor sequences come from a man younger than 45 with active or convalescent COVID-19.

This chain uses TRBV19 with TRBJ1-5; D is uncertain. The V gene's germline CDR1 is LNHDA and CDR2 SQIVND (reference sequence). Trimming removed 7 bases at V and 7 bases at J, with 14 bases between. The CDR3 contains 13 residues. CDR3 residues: CASTSSPTQPQHF. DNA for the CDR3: TGTGCCAGTACCTCATCCCCCACACAGCCCCAGCATTTT.

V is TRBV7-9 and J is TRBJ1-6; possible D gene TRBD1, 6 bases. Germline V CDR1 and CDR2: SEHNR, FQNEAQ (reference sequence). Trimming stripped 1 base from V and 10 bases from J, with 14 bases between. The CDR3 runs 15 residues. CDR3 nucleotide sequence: TGTGCCAGCAGCTTAGGCAGGGGTGGTGGGTCACCCCTCCACTTT. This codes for CASSLGRGGGSPLHF.

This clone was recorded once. The CDR3, as DNA: TGTGCCAGCAGCTTACTCGACAGGGGGCCCCACCGCTATGGCTACACCTTC. Translated: CASSLLDRGPHRYGYTF. The chain has TRBV11-2 and TRBJ1-2, with 10 bases matching TRBD1. With 2 bases clipped from V and 4 bases from J, the junction kept 10 bases outside the gene matches. Germline lookup yields CDR1 SGHAT and CDR2 FQNNGV. The CDR3 contains 17 residues.